The 27 T cell receptor beta chains reported below all come from one sample, sequenced in a study of tumor and adjacent non-tumor tissue in lung cancer. The library came from three nested PCR rounds adapted from ARM-PCR protocols. TCRdb re-called the multiplex PCR reads through MiXCR, storing one row per CDR3 protein. Among about 76,000 distinct CDR3 sequences listed, roughly 80% were seen once. RNA was extracted from bulk tissue without any cell sorting. The normal lung tissue was taken more than 3 cm from the tumor edge. The sample consisted of distant non-tumor lung tissue. These receptors originate from a man aged 55 to 69 with non-small cell lung cancer.

As to this clonotype: A read error may produce the germline difference seen at one junction end. V is TRBV6-5 and J is TRBJ1-5, with a weak D call TRBD1 (5 bases). CDR1 is MNHEY and CDR2 is SVGAGI in the germline V gene. There are 15 residues in the CDR3. This CDR3 is CVSSYPQVSNQPQHF. The CDR3 coding sequence is TGTGTCAGCAGTTACCCACAGGTAAGCAATCAGCCCCAGCATTTT.

Notes on this clonotype: The junction does not match germline at one end; this may be a read error. The chain joins TRBV11-3 to TRBJ1-3, with D unresolved. Germline CDR1 and CDR2: SGHNT and YENEEA. The CDR3 is made up of 12 amino acids. The CDR3, as DNA: TGTGACAGCAGCTTTGGAGCAAACACTATATATTTT. Its protein is CDSSFGANTIYF.

As to this clonotype: One end of the junction is discordant with germline, which a read error may explain. This chain uses TRBV12-3 or TRBV12-4 with TRBJ2-3; maybe TRBD1 (5 bases). This CDR3 spans 13 amino acids. CDR3 in DNA: TGCGCCAGCACCCCCGTTAACACAGGTACGCAGTATTTT. It translates to CASTPVNTGTQYF.

A note on this clonotype: A read error is possible here, since a much larger clone lies one base away. The J gene is TRBJ2-5, the V gene TRBV12-5, with 9 bases that match TRBD1. Germline loops: CDR1 LGHNT, CDR2 FRNRAP. The CDR3 loop spans 18 amino acids. Trimming took 5 bases from V and 5 from J; bases not matched to a gene: 18. The CDR3 DNA sequence: TGTGCTAGTGGTCCGGGACAGGGAGTCGATCGTTCATGGGAGACCCAGTACTTC. As protein: CASGPGQGVDRSWETQYF.

Remarks on this clonotype: Mismatch with germline at one junction end may stem from a read error. The CDR3 sequence: CSPSLFRDPRHGYTF. The CDR3 bases are TGCAGTCCTAGTCTCTTCCGGGATCCCCGCCACGGCTACACCTTC. This chain links TRBV20-1 with TRBJ1-2; D unclear. The length of the CDR3 is 15 residues. Germline V CDR1 and CDR2: DFQATT, SNEGSKA (reference sequence).

Note on this clonotype: It is likely a read error, because the conserved phenylalanine at the end of the CDR3 is missing. The chain recombines TRBV5-5 with TRBJ1-1; the D is unclear. The CDR3 runs to 14 residues. Per germline, CDR1 SGHKS and CDR2 YYEKEE (reference sequence). V was pared by 2 bases and J by 1 base, with 9 bases between. CDR3 DNA: TGTGCCAGCAGCTTCCCAACCGGGAACACTGAAGCTTTCTCT. Translation: CASSFPTGNTEAFS.

A remark on this clonotype: One end of the junction fails to match germline, which may point to a read error. V and J are TRBV4-3 and TRBJ1-2; D is possibly TRBD1 (5 bases). Per the germline V gene, CDR1 is LGHNA and CDR2 is YSLEER. The length of the CDR3 is 15 residues. The CDR3 loop is CASSREQETNYCYTF. The CDR3 bases are TGCGCCAGCAGCCGGGAACAGGAGACTAACTATTGCTACACTTTC.

Points on this clonotype: One end of the junction fails to match germline, which may point to a read error. V gene TRBV12-3 or TRBV12-4 combines with J gene TRBJ2-3, with D possibly TRBD2 on 6 matching bases. The CDR3 contains 15 residues. The CDR3 DNA reads as TGTGCCAGCACCGCGACTAGTGGGTCCACAGATACCCAGTATTTT. This codes for CASTATSGSTDTQYF.

This clonotype was detected many times. The V and J genes are TRBV20-1 and TRBJ2-3; 12 bases map to TRBD2. Germline V gene lookup returns CDR1 DFQATT and CDR2 SNEGSKA (reference sequence). V was clipped by 5 bases and J by 6 bases; unmatched bases: 12. The CDR3 is 16 amino acids. The CDR3 is CSAYPVTSGRVDTQYF. The CDR3 nucleotides read TGCAGTGCTTACCCGGTGACTAGCGGGAGAGTGGATACGCAGTATTTT.

The chain uses TRBV30 and TRBJ1-2, with D maybe TRBD1 (5 bases). The germline V and J ends were trimmed by 5 bases and 8 bases, with 24 bases remaining between them. Germline lookup yields CDR1 GTSNPN and CDR2 SVGIG (reference sequence). The CDR3 consists of 15 residues. The chain's CDR3 is CAWSLDKTSGRGYTF. CDR3 sequence (DNA): TGTGCCTGGTCCCTGGACAAAACCTCCGGTCGAGGCTACACCTTC.

This clonotype has ten or more counts. The chain couples TRBV5-5 to TRBJ2-1; D may correspond to TRBD1 or TRBD2 (5 bases each). Trimming took 4 bases from V and 6 from J, leaving 17 bases between them. CDR1 is SGHKS and CDR2 is YYEKEE in the germline V gene (reference sequence). The CDR3 has 15 amino acids. The CDR3 protein is CASSLDGLRGNEQFF. In DNA form, the CDR3 reads TGTGCCAGCAGCCTGGACGGCCTGAGGGGCAATGAGCAGTTCTTC.

A single count supports this clonotype. Being one base from a much bigger clone, this may be a read error. The chain links TRBV6-5 to TRBJ1-4; TRBD1 agrees at 8 bases. The CDR3 has 13 amino acids. The germline V gene has CDR1 MNHEY and CDR2 SVGAGI. Unmatched junction bases numbered 7, after V lost 8 bases and J lost 8 bases. For the CDR3, the DNA is TGTGCCAGCTGTTCACAGGGGGGGGAAAAACTGTTTTTT. It translates to CASCSQGGEKLFF.

Comment on this clonotype: Relative to the germline gene, one junction end is altered; a read error may explain this. The chain carries TRBV7-8 and TRBJ2-3; TRBD2 matches 7 bases. Germline CDR1 reads SGHVS; CDR2 reads FQNEAQ. CDR3 length equals 15 residues. CDR3 sequence reads: CASSLVRGVTDTRYF. CDR3 bases: TGTGCCAGCAGCTTAGTCCGGGGGGTGACAGATACGCGGTATTTT.

There are a few counts of this clonotype. A much larger clone differs from this one at a single base, so this may be a read error. This CDR3 reads CSIVTGKDYGYTF. The CDR3 region has the DNA TGCAGCATTGTCACGGGGAAGGACTATGGCTACACCTTC. The rearrangement uses TRBV29-1 and TRBJ1-2; D not resolved. This CDR3 contains 13 residues. The germline V and J ends were trimmed by 8 bases and 3 bases, with 16 bases remaining between them. Per the germline V gene, CDR1 is SQVTM and CDR2 is ANQGSEA.

The table lists this clonotype with a count of one. The chain joins TRBV4-3 to TRBJ2-3; TRBD1 matches at 9 bases. Trimming cost V 2 bases and J 7 bases; bases outside gene matches: 13. The CDR3 length is 17 residues. Per germline, CDR1 LGHNA and CDR2 YSLEER. In DNA form, the CDR3 reads TGCGCCAGCAGCCAATGGGGTATGGAACAGGGGGCTAATACGCAGTATTTT. Its translation: CASSQWGMEQGANTQYF.

This chain links TRBV20-1 with TRBJ2-7; no clear D. From germline, CDR1 is DFQATT and CDR2 SNEGSKA (reference sequence). The CDR3 is made up of 12 amino acids. With 3 bases removed from V and 12 bases from J, the gap between germline ends came to 18 bases. CDR3 coding DNA: TGCAGTGCTAGTGCTGTCATCAACGAGTTGTACTTC. Translating gives CSASAVINELYF.

This chain links TRBV10-3 with TRBJ1-1; D is unclear. Trimming removed 3 bases from V and 3 bases from J, with 20 bases in between. Germline lookup yields CDR1 ENHRY and CDR2 SYGVKD. There are 17 residues in the CDR3. The CDR3 DNA reads as TGTGCCATCAGTGATGAGTTCGGCAGAAAAGGCGACACTGAAGCTTTCTTT. This codes for CAISDEFGRKGDTEAFF.

With regard to this clonotype: One end of the junction fails to match germline, which may point to a read error. The J gene is TRBJ2-3, the V gene TRBV11-2; D call uncertain. The CDR3 extends over 14 amino acids. The V gene's germline CDR1 is SGHAT and CDR2 FQNNGV. The DNA for the CDR3 is TGTGCCGGCAGCTTAGAACTACGAACAGATACGCAGTATTTT. This codes for CAGSLELRTDTQYF. Variable domain in full (rest from reference TRBV11-2 and TRBJ2-3): EAGVAQSPRYKIIEKRQSVAFWCNPISGHATLYWYQQILGQGPKLLIQFQNNGVVDDSQLPKDRFSAERLKGVDSTLKIQPAKLEDSAVYLCAGSLELRTDTQYFGPGTRLTVL.

With regard to this clonotype: The junction does not match germline at one end; this may be a read error. The J gene is TRBJ1-1, the V gene TRBV10-1, with D maybe TRBD1 (5 bases). CDR1 and CDR2 (germline): WNHNN, SYGVQD (reference sequence). There are 14 residues in the CDR3. This CDR3 reads CASSERGTAAEVFF. The CDR3 nucleotides are TGCGCCAGCAGTGAGCGGGGGACGGCCGCTGAAGTTTTCTTT.

Turning to this clonotype: A junction end diverges from the germline sequence, so it may reflect a read error. The V and J genes are TRBV6-5 and TRBJ2-7; D gene unclear. The CDR3 is 15 residues long. Germline-derived CDR1 and CDR2 are MNHEY and SVGAGI. The CDR3 loop is CSSSYTPASSYEQYF. The CDR3 coding sequence is TGTTCCAGCAGTTACACGCCCGCGAGCTCCTACGAGCAGTACTTC.

On this clonotype itself: Germline and junction disagree at one end, which may indicate a read error. In DNA, the CDR3 is TGTGACAGCAGTTTAGAACCCCCCACTAGTTCCGGGGAGCTGTTTTTT. Encoded protein: CDSSLEPPTSSGELFF. The genes are TRBV11-2 and TRBJ2-2, with D possibly matching TRBD2 (5 bases). The germline gives CDR1 SGHAT, CDR2 FQNNGV. CDR3 length: 16 residues.

This chain links TRBV6-1 with TRBJ1-5; 8 nucleotides match TRBD1. Germline CDR1 MNHNS, CDR2 SASEGT. The CDR3 contains 15 residues. Trimming cost V 6 bases and J 2 bases; bases outside gene matches: 6. The DNA of the CDR3 is TGTGCCAGCAGCCGGATGGGACAGGGCAATCAGCCCCAGCATTTT. Amino acid sequence: CASSRMGQGNQPQHF.

A remark on this clonotype: At one boundary the junction diverges from the germline segment, which might be a read error. J is TRBJ2-1 and V is TRBV12-3 or TRBV12-4, with 7 bases lining up with TRBD2. The CDR3 totals 15 residues. This CDR3 reads CASSLSGGSWNEQFF. CDR3 DNA: TGTGCCAGCAGTTTATCCGGGGGGTCTTGGAATGAGCAATTCTTC.

A note on this clonotype: This may be a read error: a much more frequent sequence differs by one nucleotide. The chain couples TRBV30 to TRBJ2-5; TRBD2 is a possible D gene (5 bases). The germline V and J ends were trimmed by 2 bases and 4 bases, with 14 bases remaining between them. Germline values: CDR1 GTSNPN, CDR2 SVGIG (reference sequence). The CDR3 has 14 amino acids. The chain's CDR3 is CAWSFGGARETQYF. CDR3 DNA sequence: TGTGCCTGGAGTTTCGGAGGTGCACGAGAGACCCAGTACTTC.

V is TRBV20-1 and J is TRBJ1-4; D not resolved. The CDR3 consists of 14 residues. From germline, CDR1 is DFQATT and CDR2 SNEGSKA (reference sequence). V shed 8 bases and J shed 4 bases, with 17 bases lying between them. CDR3 DNA sequence: TGCAGTCCGGGAACTGGGGTGTTTAATGAAAAACTGTTTTTT. Protein product: CSPGTGVFNEKLFF.

The chain carries TRBV11-2 and TRBJ2-7; D might be TRBD2 (6 bases). Between the trimmed V and J ends, which lost 0 bases and 2 bases, there was a span of 8 bases. The CDR3 is 14 residues long. Looked up from germline, CDR1 is SGHAT and CDR2 is FQNNGV. The CDR3 sequence is CASSLDGGTYEQYF. The CDR3, as DNA: TGTGCCAGCAGCTTAGACGGAGGGACCTACGAGCAGTACTTC.

Concerning this clonotype: An end of the junction differs from the germline gene, which may be a read error. V and J are TRBV11-3 and TRBJ1-1; no reliable D call. Germline-derived CDR1 and CDR2 are SGHNT and YENEEA. The CDR3 length is 12 residues. CDR3 region: CASNLARAEAFF. The CDR3 DNA reads TGCGCCAGCAACCTCGCGAGGGCTGAAGCTTTCTTT.